The 18 T cell receptor beta chains below all came from one sample that was sequenced in a study of cytomegalovirus exposure and HLA in healthy donors. Some clones are missing from TCRdb's copy, which holds only in-frame ones; the method was immunoSEQ multiplex PCR. The table records roughly 250,000 clones, approximately 87% of them present only once. What was sequenced was PBMCs. The receptor set was obtained from a man between 18 and 29 years old in good health and CMV-seronegative.

The rearrangement uses TRBV7-9 and TRBJ2-4; the match to TRBD1 covers 10 bases. Germline CDR1 reads SEHNR; CDR2 reads FQNEAQ (reference sequence). The CDR3 extends over 14 amino acids. V was clipped by 1 base and J by 8 bases; unmatched bases: 2. The CDR3 spells CASSLGQGADIQYF. The CDR3, as DNA: TGTGCCAGCAGCTTAGGACAGGGGGCGGACATTCAGTACTTC.

The chain has TRBV6-5 and TRBJ2-7; the D is unclear. V dropped 6 bases and J dropped 0 bases, with 12 bases sitting between them. There are 14 residues in the CDR3. Per the germline V gene, CDR1 is MNHEY and CDR2 is SVGAGI. CDR3 DNA: TGTGCCAGCAGCCCCAGGTTGCGCTCCTACGAGCAGTACTTC. It encodes CASSPRLRSYEQYF.

The J gene is TRBJ1-5, the V gene TRBV7-9; D not resolved. The ends were cut back, 1 base at V and 0 bases at J, with 4 bases in the middle. Germline-derived CDR1 and CDR2 are SEHNR and FQNEAQ (reference sequence). The CDR3 loop spans 14 amino acids. The CDR3 loop reads CASSLDISNQPQHF. DNA of the CDR3: TGTGCCAGCAGCTTAGACATTAGCAATCAGCCCCAGCATTTT.

This sequence joins TRBV27 and TRBJ2-1, with unresolved D. Trimming left V 6 bases short and J 4 bases short, with 13 bases between. Germline lookup yields CDR1 MNHEY and CDR2 SMNVEV (reference sequence). This CDR3 comprises 14 residues. The CDR3 bases are TGTGCCAGCAGGGGCGCTAATACGTACAATGAGCAGTTCTTC. It is translated as CASRGANTYNEQFF.

The chain is built from TRBV12-5 and TRBJ1-6, with D perhaps TRBD1 (6 bases). The CDR3 sequence is 16 residues long. The germline gives CDR1 LGHNT, CDR2 FRNRAP. The V gene lost 5 bases and the J gene lost 8 bases, with 19 bases spanning the gap. The DNA for the CDR3 is TGTGCTAGTGGTCCGACGACAGGAGGCTTGTATTCACCCCTCCACTTT. It encodes CASGPTTGGLYSPLHF. The full variable domain, its missing parts supplied by reference TRBV12-5 and TRBJ1-6, is DARVTQTPRHKVTEMGQEVTMRCQPILGHNTVFWYRQTMMQGLELLAYFRNRAPLDDSGMPKDRFSAEMPDATLATLKIQPSEPRDSAVYFCASGPTTGGLYSPLHFGNGTRLTVT.

This clone was observed a single time. The V call is TRBV7-2, the J call TRBJ2-7; a possible D gene is TRBD2 (5 bases). This CDR3 has 14 amino acids. The germline CDR1 and CDR2 sequences are SGHTA and FQGNSA. Trimming pared 5 bases from V and 0 bases from J, leaving 11 bases between. CDR3 region: CASSPNSGSYEQYF. CDR3 nucleotide sequence: TGTGCCAGCAGCCCTAACAGCGGCTCCTACGAGCAGTACTTC.

J is TRBJ2-5 and V is TRBV7-2, with D perhaps TRBD2 (5 bases). V lost 1 base and J 5 bases, leaving 11 bases between the germline ends. The V gene's germline CDR1 is SGHTA and CDR2 FQGNSA. There are 14 residues in the CDR3. CDR3 in DNA: TGTGCCAGCAGCTTAGAAAGACTACAGGAGACCCAGTACTTC. Translation gives CASSLERLQETQYF.

The chain combines TRBV10-3 with TRBJ2-2; 10 bases fit TRBD2. From germline, CDR1 is ENHRY and CDR2 SYGVKD. The CDR3 covers 13 residues. V lost 10 bases to trimming and J lost 10 bases; unmatched junction nucleotides: 9. CDR3 nucleotides: TGTGCCACCCATAGCGGGAGGATGGAGGAGCTGTTTTTT. It specifies CATHSGRMEELFF.

This clone showed up just once. This chain connects TRBV27 to TRBJ2-6; tentative D call: TRBD1 (5 bases). This CDR3 spans 16 amino acids. The V gene's germline CDR1 is MNHEY and CDR2 SMNVEV (reference sequence). V shed 6 bases and J shed 4 bases, with 16 bases lying between them. Here the CDR3 reads CASRVLSRVGANVLTF. The DNA of the CDR3 is TGTGCCAGCAGGGTACTTTCCAGGGTAGGGGCCAACGTCCTGACTTTC.

This chain links TRBV10-1 with TRBJ2-2, with a possible D match to TRBD1 (5 bases). This CDR3 is 13 amino acids long. The germline CDR1 and CDR2 sequences are WNHNN and SYGVQD (reference sequence). Trimming left V 10 bases short and J 6 bases short, with 15 bases between. The CDR3 region has the DNA TGCGCCACCGCTCAGGGATGGGCCGGGGAGCTGTTTTTT. Translated: CATAQGWAGELFF.

The V gene is TRBV28, the J gene TRBJ1-2; D is possibly TRBD1 (5 bases). Trimming cost V 4 bases and J 5 bases, with 14 bases left between them. Per the germline V gene, CDR1 is MDHEN and CDR2 is SYDVKM. The CDR3 contains 14 residues. The CDR3 is CASSSNYRQYGYTF. The CDR3 nucleotides read TGTGCCAGCAGTTCAAACTACCGACAGTATGGCTACACCTTC.

This clone was seen once. The chain links TRBV5-1 to TRBJ2-5; 8 positions match TRBD2. Unmatched junction bases numbered 1, after V lost 0 bases and J lost 0 bases. Germline V CDR1 and CDR2: SGHRS, YFSETQ. This CDR3 is 15 amino acids long. This CDR3 reads CASSLVAGNQETQYF. The CDR3 region has the DNA TGCGCCAGCAGCTTGGTAGCGGGGAACCAAGAGACCCAGTACTTC.

This chain links TRBV2 with TRBJ2-7, with 10 bases aligning to TRBD1. CDR1 SNHLY and CDR2 FYNNEI come from the germline V gene. The CDR3 has 14 amino acids. Trimming cost V 6 bases and J 4 bases; bases outside gene matches: 6. DNA of the CDR3: TGTGCCAGCAGGAGGGACAGGGGAGGTTACGAGCAGTACTTC. Translating it yields CASRRDRGGYEQYF.

The V and J genes are TRBV15 and TRBJ1-1; D call uncertain. V dropped 0 bases and J dropped 5 bases, with 10 bases sitting between them. The CDR3 is 14 residues long. The germline V gene has CDR1 LNHNV and CDR2 YYDKDF (reference sequence). In DNA, the CDR3 is TGTGCCACCAGCAGAGAGAAGAGACTAACTGAAGCTTTCTTT. Translating it yields CATSREKRLTEAFF.

This chain links TRBV6-5 with TRBJ1-1, with D hard to call. Trimming removed 4 bases at V and 0 bases at J, with 6 bases between. CDR3 size: 13 residues. CDR1 MNHEY and CDR2 SVGAGI come from the germline V gene. The CDR3 DNA is TGTGCCAGCAGTTCCAACTTGAACACTGAAGCTTTCTTT. Translation: CASSSNLNTEAFF.

This sequence joins TRBV5-4 and TRBJ2-3; TRBD2 agrees at 13 bases. The CDR3 consists of 16 residues. Unmatched junction bases numbered 5, after V lost 4 bases and J lost 3 bases. Germline CDR1 reads SGHNT; CDR2 reads YYREEE (reference sequence). Here the CDR3 DNA reads TGTGCCAGCAGCAGAGGGACTAGCGGGGAGACAGATACGCAGTATTTT. As protein: CASSRGTSGETDTQYF.

The chain couples TRBV10-3 to TRBJ1-5; perhaps TRBD1 as D (6 bases). V gave up 10 bases and J gave up 1 base, with 14 bases separating them. The CDR3 runs to 14 residues. The V gene's germline CDR1 is ENHRY and CDR2 SYGVKD. The CDR3 sequence is CASSGTISNQPQHF. CDR3 nucleotide sequence: TGTGCCAGCAGCGGGACAATAAGCAATCAGCCCCAGCATTTT.

The chain links TRBV13 to TRBJ1-1, with TRBD1 matching over 7 bases. The CDR3 sequence is 13 residues long. V lost 3 bases, J lost 8 bases, and 6 bases stayed unmatched. Per the germline V gene, CDR1 is PRHDT and CDR2 is FYEKMQ (reference sequence). The CDR3 is CASSLIGGAEAFF. CDR3 DNA: TGTGCCAGCAGCTTGATAGGGGGCGCAGAAGCTTTCTTT.